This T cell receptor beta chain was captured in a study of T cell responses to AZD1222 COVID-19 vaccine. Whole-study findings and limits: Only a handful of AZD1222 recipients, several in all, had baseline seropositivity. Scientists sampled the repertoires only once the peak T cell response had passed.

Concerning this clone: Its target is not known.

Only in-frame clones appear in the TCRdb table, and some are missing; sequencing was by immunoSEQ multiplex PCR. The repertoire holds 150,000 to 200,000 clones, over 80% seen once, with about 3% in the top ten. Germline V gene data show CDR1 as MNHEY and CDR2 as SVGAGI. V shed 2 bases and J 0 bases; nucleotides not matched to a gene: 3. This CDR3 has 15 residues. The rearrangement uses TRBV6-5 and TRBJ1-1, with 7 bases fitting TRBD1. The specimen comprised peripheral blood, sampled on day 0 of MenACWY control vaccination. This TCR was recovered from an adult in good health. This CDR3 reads CASSYGGTVNTEAFF. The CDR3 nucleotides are TGTGCCAGCAGTTACGGGGGGACAGTGAACACTGAAGCTTTCTTT.